The 8 T cell receptor beta chains below come from one sample, sequenced in a study of blood T cells in healthy people across ages. Together with a sample-barcoded 5' primer, a J-beta primer mix was included in a second PCR lasting about 6 to 11 cycles. TCRdb independently ran MiXCR on the 5' RACE reads; one entry per CDR3 protein. The repertoire includes approximately 800,000 distinct CDR3 sequences, about 62% of them detected once, and approximately 21% sits in the top ten. The sample was blood. These receptors all come from a man aged 25 to 40 in good health.

This chain connects TRBV12-3 or TRBV12-4 to TRBJ2-4; 12 positions agree with TRBD2. This CDR3 has 15 residues. With 6 bases clipped from V and 6 bases from J, the junction kept 6 bases outside the gene matches. The CDR3 region is CASSEGTSGPNIQYF. CDR3 nucleotide sequence: TGTGCCAGCAGCGAAGGGACTAGCGGGCCAAACATTCAGTACTTC.

The chain carries TRBV10-2 and TRBJ2-5; possible D gene TRBD2, 6 bases. Trimming pared 6 bases from V and 11 bases from J, leaving 19 bases between. The CDR3 is 13 amino acids. Germline V gene sequence: CDR1 WSHSY, CDR2 SAAADI. In DNA form, the CDR3 reads TGCGCCAGCAGGATAGGGGTAGCGGACGCGCAGTACTTC. Residues: CASRIGVADAQYF.

Only a few counts were recorded for this clonotype. The chain recombines TRBV20-1 with TRBJ2-5; D gene unclear. V lost 0 bases to trimming and J lost 7 bases, with 15 bases between them. Germline values: CDR1 DFQATT, CDR2 SNEGSKA (reference sequence). The CDR3 is 14 amino acids. The CDR3 loop is CSARDPLVYSTQYF. In DNA, the CDR3 is TGCAGTGCTAGAGACCCCCTGGTGTATTCGACCCAGTACTTC.

This chain links TRBV5-6 with TRBJ2-7; D perhaps matches TRBD2 (5 bases). Germline V gene data show CDR1 as SGHDT and CDR2 as YYEEEE. V lost 4 bases and J 9 bases, leaving 29 bases between the germline ends. This CDR3 region has 17 residues. CDR3 loop: CASSAGEYEGDLSGQYF. In DNA form, the CDR3 reads TGTGCCAGCAGCGCCGGCGAATACGAGGGAGATCTTTCGGGGCAGTACTTC.

V usage is TRBV28 and J usage is TRBJ2-1, with 7 bases matching TRBD2. Trimming removed 7 bases from V and 6 bases from J; junction bases left unmatched: 6. The CDR3 is made up of 13 amino acids. CDR1 and CDR2 (germline): MDHEN, SYDVKM. The CDR3: CASTLLASNEQFF. The CDR3, as DNA: TGTGCCAGCACCCTACTAGCGTCCAATGAGCAGTTCTTC.

This rearrangement joins TRBV29-1 to TRBJ2-7; 9 bases are a match to TRBD2. The length of the CDR3 is 14 residues. V shed 6 bases, J shed 0 bases, and the junction held 6 bases outside the gene matches. Germline loops: CDR1 SQVTM, CDR2 ANQGSEA. The CDR3 sequence: CSVLIAGVSYEQYF. The CDR3 DNA reads TGCAGCGTCCTAATAGCGGGAGTCTCCTACGAGCAGTACTTC.

The chain joins TRBV27 to TRBJ2-1; D gene unclear. The CDR3 has 14 residues. CDR1 MNHEY and CDR2 SMNVEV come from the germline V gene (reference sequence). With 7 bases removed from V and 1 base from J, the gap between germline ends came to 11 bases. CDR3 sequence reads: CASKTQFSYNEQFF. CDR3 in DNA: TGTGCCAGCAAAACTCAGTTTTCCTACAATGAGCAGTTCTTC.

J is TRBJ2-3 and V is TRBV7-9; D unresolved. V shed 1 base and J shed 4 bases, with 12 bases lying between them. CDR1 SEHNR and CDR2 FQNEAQ come from the germline V gene (reference sequence). CDR3 length equals 15 residues. Here the CDR3 DNA reads TGTGCCAGCAGCTTAGACAGCCACCTGGCAGATACGCAGTATTTT. The encoded protein is CASSLDSHLADTQYF.